This TCR beta chain comes out of a study of blood T cells in healthy people across ages. Regarding the study as a whole: Unknown CMV status may confound age-related changes in expanded clones.

Comment on this clonotype: The target antigen is unknown.

It was with a sample-barcoded 5' primer and a J-beta primer mix that a second PCR of about 6 to 12 cycles was run. Each single sample gave us at least 2.5 million CDR3-containing paired-end reads. MiXCR, run by TCRdb on the 5' RACE reads, gives a single entry per CDR3 protein. The data show about a million distinct CDR3 sequences, roughly 52% seen once. This CDR3 contains 14 residues. V dropped 6 bases and J dropped 3; count of bases not matched to a gene: 8. Germline V gene data show CDR1 as MDHEN and CDR2 as SYDVKM. The sequencing sample was made of blood. This TCR was sampled from a man under 40 in good health. V is TRBV28 and J is TRBJ2-7, with 7 bases matching TRBD1. Here the CDR3 reads CASRATGKGYEQYF. CDR3 nucleotide sequence: TGTGCCAGCAGGGCGACAGGGAAAGGCTACGAGCAGTACTTC. Supplemented by reference TRBV28 and TRBJ2-7, the full variable domain reads DVKVTQSSRYLVKRTGEKVFLECVQDMDHENMFWYRQDPGLGLRLIYFSYDVKMKEKGDIPEGYSVSREKKERFSLILESASTNQTSMYLCASRATGKGYEQYFGPGTRLTVT.